This T cell receptor beta chain was identified in a study of blood T cells in healthy people across ages. Overall study: Template switching caught about one barcoded beta molecule for each two T cells.

Findings and limits, study-wide: In the absence of known donor CMV status, changes in expanded clonotypes were possibly confounded. Naive CD4+ cell counts and diversity both ran higher in long-lived than in aged donors. Across the age range, TCR beta diversity per million T cells fell in a roughly linear way.

The germline gives CDR1 LGHDT, CDR2 YNNKEL (reference sequence). The CDR3 totals 15 residues. A second roughly 6 to 11 cycle PCR used barcoded and J-beta primers. TCRdb ran MiXCR on the 5' RACE reads and lists one entry per CDR3 protein. This table has roughly 930,000 distinct CDR3 sequences, 48% appearing once. In the case of this clonotype: Antigen: not known.

This clonotype was sampled from a man aged 30 to 45 in good health. The sequencing sample was made of blood. This chain joins TRBV3-1 and TRBJ2-4, with 8 bases fitting TRBD2. The end of the DNA fits TRBJ2-7 better, so the J call may be wrong. The CDR3 coding sequence is TGTGCCAGCAGCCACTATGGCGGGGGGTCCTACGAGCAGTACTTC. It translates to CASSHYGGGSYEQYF.